Listed below are T cell receptor beta chains from one sample, sequenced in a study of blood T cell repertoires in COVID-19. Clones were sequenced by immunoSEQ multiplex PCR, and TCRdb holds only the in-frame ones, with some missing. Here the sample spans 250,000 to 300,000 clones, nearly 90% being singletons. The sample was PBMCs or T cells enriched from blood (not recorded which). The receptors originated from a woman in her twenties or thirties who had recovered from COVID-19. Both conserved end residues are part of each CDR3. D genes are given only for firm matches. Not every row has a clone size; where given, it reads once, few, many or a size class.

TRBV9	TRBJ2-1	.	19	TRBD2	TGTGCCAGCAGCGTAGATTTGGGACTAGCGGGAGGTAGGAGCAATGAGCAGTTCTTC	CASSVDLGLAGGRSNEQFF
TRBV12-3/TRBV12-4	TRBJ1-1	few	12	.	TGTGCCAGCAGCACGGGGGTCACTGAAGCTTTCTTT	CASSTGVTEAFF
TRBV6-5	TRBJ2-7	once	14	.	TGTGCCAGCAGACGCCGACAGCAATCCTACGAGCAGTACTTC	CASRRRQQSYEQYF
TRBV5-7	TRBJ2-7	.	14	TRBD1	TGTGCCAAGAAACAGGGGGCAGGTTGCTACGAGCAGTACTTC	CAKKQGAGCYEQYF
TRBV4-1	TRBJ2-1	.	14	.	TGCGCCAGCAGCCACGCTAAGGGGTACAATGAGCAGTTCTTC	CASSHAKGYNEQFF
TRBV7-8	TRBJ2-5	.	13	.	TGTGCCAGCAATAAACAGGGATGGGAGACCCAGTACTTC	CASNKQGWETQYF
TRBV3-1/TRBV3-2	TRBJ2-7	.	17	TRBD1	TGTGCCAGCAGCCTCGGACGACAGGGTCTAAATCTCTACGAGCAGTACTTC	CASSLGRQGLNLYEQYF
TRBV28	TRBJ1-2	.	15	TRBD1	TGTGCCAGCAGTCCCACAGGGGCCGGCTCCTATGGCTACACCTTC	CASSPTGAGSYGYTF
TRBV9	TRBJ1-4	.	12	.	TGTGCCAGCAGTGGACAAAATGAAAAACTGTTTTTT	CASSGQNEKLFF
TRBV7-2	TRBJ2-1	few	18	TRBD2	TGTGCCAGCAGCTCTACCGGGACTAGCGGGGGTATCTACAATGAGCAGTTCTTC	CASSSTGTSGGIYNEQFF
TRBV30	TRBJ1-2	.	12	TRBD1	TGTGCCTGGAGTGCGGGACAGGGGGGCTACACCTTC	CAWSAGQGGYTF
TRBV5-1	TRBJ1-1	.	15	TRBD1	TGCGCCAGCAGCTTGGCGGGACAGCCTTTCACTGAAGCTTTCTTT	CASSLAGQPFTEAFF
TRBV20-1	TRBJ1-6	once	13	.	TGCAGTGCTAGTGTCGGGGGACGGTCACCCCTCCACTTT	CSASVGGRSPLHF
TRBV15	TRBJ1-4	.	16	TRBD1	TGTGCCACCAGCAGGGGAACAGGGGGCCCTAATGAAAAACTGTTTTTT	CATSRGTGGPNEKLFF